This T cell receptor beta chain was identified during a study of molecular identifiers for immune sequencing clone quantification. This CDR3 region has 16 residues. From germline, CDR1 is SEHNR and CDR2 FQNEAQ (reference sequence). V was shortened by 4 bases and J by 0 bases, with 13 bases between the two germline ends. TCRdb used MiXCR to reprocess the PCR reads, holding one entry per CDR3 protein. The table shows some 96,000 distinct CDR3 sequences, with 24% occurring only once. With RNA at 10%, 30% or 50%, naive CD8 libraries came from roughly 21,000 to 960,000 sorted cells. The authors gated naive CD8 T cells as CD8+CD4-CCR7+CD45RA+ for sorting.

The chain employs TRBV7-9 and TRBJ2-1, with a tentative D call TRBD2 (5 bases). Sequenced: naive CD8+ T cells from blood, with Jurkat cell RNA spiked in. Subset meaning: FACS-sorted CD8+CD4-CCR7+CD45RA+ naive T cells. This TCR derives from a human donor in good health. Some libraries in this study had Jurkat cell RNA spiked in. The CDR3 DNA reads TGTGCCAGCAGCTCGCAGCGGTATTACTCCTACAATGAGCAGTTCTTC. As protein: CASSSQRYYSYNEQFF.